This TCR beta chain is from a study of cytomegalovirus exposure and HLA in healthy donors. The wider study: The same platform was used for the 90 to 150 validation repertoires as for the roughly 730 first-cohort repertoires, as reported in a later analysis.

Clones were read by immunoSEQ multiplex PCR, and TCRdb kept only the in-frame ones, dropping some. This sample has 200,000 to 250,000 clones, with roughly 84% found just once. Trimming stripped 6 bases from V and 6 bases from J, with 11 bases between. This CDR3 has 12 amino acids. Germline values: CDR1 SNHLY, CDR2 FYNNEI. Comments on this clone: Its antigen is currently unknown.

From the approximately 120-subject validation cohort, which was separate from the approximately 720-subject first cohort, the donors were drawn. Study results and caveats: Confirmation in vitro established that a few CMV-associated chains were specific for CMV antigens. The study flagged about 150 TCR beta chains as cytomegalovirus-associated.

The chain combines TRBV2 with TRBJ1-1; TRBD1 is a possible D gene (5 bases). The TCR comes from a woman aged 25 to 39 in good health and CMV-seropositive. The sample consisted of PBMCs. The CDR3 sequence: CASSRDWAEAFF. Written as DNA, the CDR3 is TGTGCCAGCAGCAGGGATTGGGCTGAAGCTTTCTTT. The full variable domain, in which reference TRBV2 and TRBJ1-1 provide the parts outside the CDR3, is EPEVTQTPSHQVTQMGQEVILRCVPISNHLYFYWYRQILGQKVEFLVSFYNNEISEKSEIFDDQFSVERPDGSNFTLKIRSTKLEDSAMYFCASSRDWAEAFFGQGTRLTVV.